This TCR beta chain emerged from a study of T cell repertoires in cytomegalovirus infection. On the study more broadly: As its CMV epitopes, the study selected recently identified HLA-C-restricted and well-studied HLA-B-restricted targets. Public signatures in TCR beta pointed to CMV infection and matching HLA type.

CDR1 is DFQATT, CDR2 SNEGSKA, per germline (reference sequence). The CDR3 is 12 residues long. V trimming: 4 bases; J trimming: 3 bases; junction bases outside the gene matches: 2. In its sample, this clonotype was seen a few times. The antigen remains undetermined. Broader study findings: Adding up the frequency of public TCR beta families identified people who carried CMV plus the relevant HLA. CMV-specific HLA-C-restricted TCR beta clonotypes dominated the ex vivo response.

TCRdb reprocessed the reads with MiXCR, giving one entry per CDR3 protein. The repertoire has approximately 260,000 distinct CDR3 sequences, 20% to 25% of them found once; the top ten carry about 21%. The TCR comes from a human donor in good health (CMV status not recorded). Some clones in this sample may be carry-over from other donors' samples. The source was cultured PBMCs, collected from culture after CMV antigen stimulation. The chain joins TRBV20-1 to TRBJ1-1, with TRBD1 matching over 7 bases. CDR3 nucleotides: TGCAGTGCTATAGGACAGGACACTGAAGCTTTCTTT. It translates to CSAIGQDTEAFF.